These 19 T cell receptor beta chains were all obtained from the same sample, sequenced in a study of cytomegalovirus exposure and HLA in healthy donors. A multiplex PCR was run with 60 Vbeta primers and 13 Jbeta primers. The method was immunoSEQ multiplex PCR; TCRdb's version includes in-frame clones alone and lacks a portion of them. The sample comprises 170,000 or so clones, approximately 80% of which are singletons, and roughly 2.3% rests with the top ten. What was sequenced was PBMCs. The receptor set was obtained from a man between 60 and 75 years old in good health and CMV-seronegative.

This rearrangement joins TRBV2 to TRBJ2-2, with TRBD2 matching 13 bases. With V trimmed by 8 bases and J by 3 bases, 3 bases remained unmatched. The germline V gene has CDR1 SNHLY and CDR2 FYNNEI. CDR3 size: 15 residues. CDR3 sequence reads: CASGGLAGDTGELFF. The CDR3 region has the DNA TGTGCCAGCGGAGGACTAGCGGGGGACACCGGGGAGCTGTTTTTT.

This clone was counted only a few times. The rearrangement links TRBV5-1 to TRBJ2-3; TRBD2 might be the D (6 bases). The CDR3 consists of 15 residues. Looked up from germline, CDR1 is SGHRS and CDR2 is YFSETQ. V was trimmed by 0 bases and J by 2 bases, leaving 10 bases between them. CDR3 DNA sequence: TGCGCCAGCAGCTTGGACGGGGGTCACACAGATACGCAGTATTTT. Protein product: CASSLDGGHTDTQYF.

This clone was detected only a few times. This chain connects TRBV5-1 to TRBJ1-1; weak D call: TRBD1 (6 bases). The germline V gene has CDR1 SGHRS and CDR2 YFSETQ. The CDR3 is 17 amino acids. The V and J ends lost 0 bases and 0 bases respectively, with 15 bases between them. CDR3 coding DNA: TGCGCCAGCAGCTTGGGGACAGTCTTCTCGATGAACACTGAAGCTTTCTTT. This encodes CASSLGTVFSMNTEAFF.

The J gene is TRBJ2-1, the V gene TRBV4-1; a possible D gene is TRBD1 (6 bases). V lost 3 bases and J 5 bases, leaving 11 bases between the germline ends. The germline V gene encodes CDR1 MGHRA and CDR2 YSYEKL. This CDR3 has 14 amino acids. CDR3 residues: CASSHRTADNEQFF. The CDR3 DNA sequence: TGCGCCAGCAGCCATCGGACAGCAGACAATGAGCAGTTCTTC.

This rearrangement joins TRBV14 to TRBJ1-2; unclear D gene. Deletions cut 0 bases from V and 7 bases from J, with 12 bases between. The CDR3 consists of 14 residues. The germline V gene has CDR1 SGHDN and CDR2 FVKESK. CDR3 DNA: TGTGCCAGCAGCCAAGACGCAGGCCGAAGTGGCTACACCTTC. Translated: CASSQDAGRSGYTF.

The chain joins TRBV6-5 to TRBJ1-6; 9 bases line up with TRBD1. This CDR3 has 15 amino acids. The junction had 8 bases not matched to a gene; V was cut back by 4 bases and J by 10 bases. Per the germline V gene, CDR1 is MNHEY and CDR2 is SVGAGI. CDR3 region: CASSSQRDRVSPLHF. The CDR3 region has the DNA TGTGCCAGCAGTTCCCAGCGGGACAGGGTCTCACCCCTCCACTTT.

This chain connects TRBV7-9 to TRBJ1-2; 7 nucleotides agree with TRBD1. CDR3 length equals 13 residues. Germline assignment: CDR1 SEHNR and CDR2 FQNEAQ (reference sequence). V shed 6 bases and J 4 bases; nucleotides not matched to a gene: 5. The DNA of the CDR3 is TGTGCCAGCAGTCTTCCAGGGGGCTATGGCTACACCTTC. It codes for CASSLPGGYGYTF.

In its sample, this clone was seen a few times. The rearrangement joins TRBV5-4 to TRBJ2-7; a weak D match, TRBD1 (6 bases). This CDR3 spans 15 amino acids. Per the germline V gene, CDR1 is SGHNT and CDR2 is YYREEE (reference sequence). V gave up 4 bases and J gave up 0 bases, with 14 bases separating them. CDR3 protein: CASSRGWGYSYEQYF. CDR3 bases: TGTGCCAGCAGCAGGGGGTGGGGGTACTCCTACGAGCAGTACTTC.

The V call is TRBV11-1, the J call TRBJ2-3; TRBD2 agrees at 8 bases. V shed 1 base, J shed 0 bases, and the junction held 0 bases outside the gene matches. Germline CDR1 SGHAT, CDR2 FQDESV (reference sequence). This CDR3 contains 15 residues. In nucleotides, the CDR3 is TGTGCCAGCAGCTTAGGACTAGCGAGCACAGATACGCAGTATTTT. Its protein is CASSLGLASTDTQYF.

The rearrangement uses TRBV7-2 and TRBJ2-7; TRBD2 aligns across 10 bases. The CDR3 is made up of 15 amino acids. Germline CDR1 SGHTA, CDR2 FQGNSA. J lost 5 bases, V lost 0 bases, and 4 bases had no gene match. CDR3 nucleotides: TGTGCCAGCAGCTTAGCTCTAGCGGGAGTCAACGAGCAGTACTTC. Translation gives CASSLALAGVNEQYF.

The CDR3: CAISAGDSSYEQYF. The CDR3 nucleotides are TGTGCCATCAGTGCGGGGGACAGCTCCTACGAGCAGTACTTC. The chain has TRBV10-3 and TRBJ2-7; perhaps TRBD1 as D (7 bases). Germline CDR1 reads ENHRY; CDR2 reads SYGVKD. The CDR3 covers 14 residues. Trimming took off 4 bases at V and 0 bases at J, with 10 bases between the two ends.

The chain uses TRBV18 and TRBJ2-1; TRBD1 agrees at 8 bases. The CDR3 has 16 amino acids. CDR1 and CDR2 (germline): KGHSH, LQKENI. The J segment lost 7 bases and the V segment lost 3 bases, leaving 11 bases of the junction unmatched. Here the CDR3 reads CASSPRQGPRGNEQFF. The CDR3, as DNA: TGTGCCAGCTCACCCCGACAGGGGCCTAGGGGGAATGAGCAGTTCTTC. The entire variable domain, with the rest obtained from reference TRBV18 and TRBJ2-1, is as follows: NAGVMQNPRHLVRRRGQEARLRCSPMKGHSHVYWYRQLPEEGLKFMVYLQKENIIDESGMPKERFSAEFPKEGPSILRIQQVVRGDSAAYFCASSPRQGPRGNEQFFGPGTRLTVL.

V usage is TRBV15 and J usage is TRBJ2-3; weak D call: TRBD1 (5 bases). This CDR3 contains 15 residues. Between the trimmed V and J ends, which lost 9 bases and 2 bases, there was a span of 18 bases. CDR1 LNHNV and CDR2 YYDKDF come from the germline V gene (reference sequence). CDR3 nucleotides: TGTGCCACGAGTATAGATAGGGGTACCACAGATACGCAGTATTTT. This encodes CATSIDRGTTDTQYF.

The rearrangement joins TRBV2 to TRBJ1-5; possibly TRBD1 for D (6 bases). CDR1 and CDR2 (germline): SNHLY, FYNNEI. The V end was cut by 4 bases, the J end by 1 base, with 8 bases between. The CDR3 extends over 14 amino acids. The CDR3 nucleotides read TGTGCCAGCAGTGGGGGGGGCAGCAATCAGCCCCAGCATTTT. Encoded protein: CASSGGGSNQPQHF. Combining the CDR3 with reference TRBV2 and TRBJ1-5 gives the whole variable domain EPEVTQTPSHQVTQMGQEVILRCVPISNHLYFYWYRQILGQKVEFLVSFYNNEISEKSEIFDDQFSVERPDGSNFTLKIRSTKLEDSAMYFCASSGGGSNQPQHFGDGTRLSIL.

This clone was counted a few times. V usage is TRBV5-1 and J usage is TRBJ1-2; 9 bases agree with TRBD1. V lost 4 bases to trimming and J lost 7 bases; unmatched junction nucleotides: 8. Germline V lookup: CDR1 SGHRS, CDR2 YFSETQ. The CDR3 covers 14 residues. CDR3 in DNA: TGCGCCAGCAGCGCCGGGACAGGGATTGGTGGCTACACCTTC. Residues: CASSAGTGIGGYTF.

The V call is TRBV4-2, the J call TRBJ2-5, with 11 bases matching TRBD2. The CDR3 spans 18 residues. Germline-derived CDR1 and CDR2 are LGHNA and YNFKEQ. The V gene end was trimmed by 1 base and the J gene end by 5 bases; junction bases not matched to a gene: 12. This chain's CDR3 is CASSQGSPLAGGSETQYF. The CDR3 DNA sequence: TGTGCCAGCAGCCAAGGAAGTCCCCTAGCGGGAGGTTCGGAGACCCAGTACTTC.

The chain carries TRBV29-1 and TRBJ2-5; 12 nucleotides align to TRBD2. The CDR3 totals 13 residues. Unmatched junction bases numbered 0, after V lost 3 bases and J lost 4 bases. Looked up from germline, CDR1 is SQVTM and CDR2 is ANQGSEA. CDR3 in amino acids: CSVEGLAGETQYF. The CDR3 DNA reads as TGCAGCGTTGAGGGACTAGCGGGAGAGACCCAGTACTTC.

This chain uses TRBV5-4 with TRBJ2-1; 11 positions match TRBD1. This CDR3 comprises 15 residues. Trimming cost V 0 bases and J 6 bases; bases outside gene matches: 2. Germline V gene data show CDR1 as SGHNT and CDR2 as YYREEE (reference sequence). CDR3 region: CASSLGGTGGNEQFF. The CDR3 DNA reads TGTGCCAGCAGCTTGGGCGGGACAGGGGGCAATGAGCAGTTCTTC. Complete variable domain (other parts from reference TRBV5-4 and TRBJ2-1): ETGVTQSPTHLIKTRGQQVTLRCSSQSGHNTVSWYQQALGQGPQFIFQYYREEENGRGNFPPRFSGLQFPNYSSELNVNALELDDSALYLCASSLGGTGGNEQFFGPGTRLTVL.

The chain recombines TRBV5-1 with TRBJ2-1; 7 bases line up with TRBD2. The CDR3 is 17 amino acids. Germline CDR1 and CDR2: SGHRS and YFSETQ. Trimming removed 3 bases from V and 5 bases from J; junction bases left unmatched: 14. DNA of the CDR3: TGCGCCAGCAGCTCCTCACTCGGACTAGTCGGCCACAATGAGCAGTTCTTC. It translates to CASSSSLGLVGHNEQFF.